These 18 T cell receptor beta chains were all obtained from the same sample, sequenced in a study of molecular identifiers for immune sequencing clone quantification. TCRdb re-called the PCR reads through MiXCR, storing one row per CDR3 protein. The sample includes about 640,000 distinct CDR3 sequences, less than 20% seen only once; the top ten take roughly 0.85%. Sequencing used naive CD8+ T cells from blood, with Jurkat cell RNA spiked in. Regarding subset: FACS-sorted CD8+CD4-CCR7+CD45RA+ naive T cells. The origin of the receptors is a human donor in good health. Some libraries in this study had Jurkat cell RNA spiked in.

This clonotype turned up a few times. The CDR3 loop is CASSLFEGEETQYF. The CDR3 region has the DNA TGTGCCAGCAGTTTATTCGAGGGTGAGGAGACCCAGTACTTC. The gene calls are TRBV27 and TRBJ2-5; D possibly corresponds to TRBD2 (5 bases). CDR1 and CDR2 (germline): MNHEY, SMNVEV (reference sequence). The CDR3 spans 14 residues. Trimming shortened V by 1 base and J by 5 bases, and 11 bases separated the two germline ends.

This clonotype was recorded at least ten times. This sequence joins TRBV7-9 and TRBJ1-1; D is undetermined. The CDR3 runs to 13 residues. Per germline, CDR1 SEHNR and CDR2 FQNEAQ (reference sequence). The V and J ends lost 4 bases and 2 bases respectively, with 8 bases between them. The CDR3 nucleotides read TGTGCCAGCAGCTCACCAACCAACACTGAAGCTTTCTTT. As protein: CASSSPTNTEAFF.

As for this clonotype: This could be a read error, since a much larger clone is one nucleotide away. This chain links TRBV7-9 with TRBJ1-3; D is unresolved. The length of the CDR3 is 13 residues. CDR1 and CDR2 (germline): SEHNR, FQNEAQ (reference sequence). In nucleotides, the CDR3 is TGTGCCAGCAGCTCGGTCTCTGGAAACACCATACATTTT. Translating it yields CASSSVSGNTIHF.

This clonotype was seen repeatedly, ten times or more. This chain connects TRBV6-5 to TRBJ2-7; TRBD2 might be the D (7 bases). Germline CDR1 MNHEY, CDR2 SVGAGI. The germline V and J ends were trimmed by 0 bases and 3 bases, with 12 bases remaining between them. The CDR3 is made up of 15 amino acids. The CDR3 DNA sequence: TGTGCCAGCAGTTACTCTACAGGGAGGGACTACGAGCAGTACTTC. Amino acids: CASSYSTGRDYEQYF.

The chain links TRBV5-6 to TRBJ1-1; D is undetermined. Germline values: CDR1 SGHDT, CDR2 YYEEEE. V was pared by 3 bases and J by 3 bases, with 12 bases between. CDR3 length: 14 residues. CDR3 DNA sequence: TGTGCCAGCAGCTATCGGGGTGTAGACACTGAAGCTTTCTTT. Protein product: CASSYRGVDTEAFF.

Concerning this clonotype: A much larger clone is a single base away; this may be a read error. The chain is built from TRBV11-2 and TRBJ2-1; D unclear. Germline V lookup: CDR1 SGHAT, CDR2 FQNNGV. The CDR3 is 15 residues long. The CDR3: CASSFVYSSYDEQFF. The CDR3 coding sequence is TGTGCCAGCAGCTTCGTTTACAGCTCCTACGATGAGCAGTTCTTC.

The table lists this clonotype with many counts. The chain links TRBV19 to TRBJ2-7; TRBD1 might be the D (5 bases). The V and J ends lost 3 bases and 4 bases respectively, with 13 bases between them. Germline values: CDR1 LNHDA, CDR2 SQIVND (reference sequence). The CDR3 extends over 14 amino acids. CDR3 nucleotide sequence: TGTGCCAGTAGTATTACCAGGGCCGGTTACGAGCAGTACTTC. It translates to CASSITRAGYEQYF.

V is TRBV3-1 and J is TRBJ2-5; 10 nucleotides agree with TRBD1. The CDR3 length is 13 residues. From germline, CDR1 is LGHDT and CDR2 YNNKEL (reference sequence). V was clipped by 5 bases and J by 7 bases; unmatched bases: 4. CDR3 in amino acids: CASSSTGGGTQYF. The CDR3 DNA reads as TGTGCCAGCAGCTCGACAGGGGGCGGGACCCAGTACTTC.

A word on this clonotype: A much larger clone lies a single base off, so this may be a read error. The rearrangement joins TRBV6-2 or TRBV6-3 to TRBJ2-1; 10 nucleotides align to TRBD2. CDR1 is MNHEY, CDR2 SVGEGT, per germline. This CDR3 has 11 amino acids. CDR3 in DNA: TGTGCCAGCCTAGCGGGAGTTGAGCAGTCCTTC. This translates into CASLAGVEQSF.

In this sample, this clonotype turned up a few times. V gene TRBV11-3 combines with J gene TRBJ2-3, with TRBD2 as a possible D gene (6 bases). From germline, CDR1 is SGHNT and CDR2 YENEEA. The CDR3 consists of 15 residues. Trimming shortened V by 2 bases and J by 6 bases, and 15 bases separated the two germline ends. The CDR3 nucleotides read TGTGCCAGCAGCTTAACGACTAGTTTTGCCGATACGCAGTATTTT. Encoded protein: CASSLTTSFADTQYF.

This rearrangement joins TRBV19 to TRBJ2-1, with 14 positions matching TRBD2. The CDR3 extends over 14 amino acids. Germline trimming cut 7 bases from V and 10 bases from J; bases unmatched to any gene: 6. Germline-derived CDR1 and CDR2 are LNHDA and SQIVND (reference sequence). The CDR3, as DNA: TGTGCCAGTAATTGGGGACTAGCGGGGGACGAGCAGTTCTTC. Translation: CASNWGLAGDEQFF.

The genes are TRBV5-1 and TRBJ2-3; possible D gene TRBD2, 5 bases. Deletions cut 0 bases from V and 8 bases from J, with 13 bases between. Germline values: CDR1 SGHRS, CDR2 YFSETQ. This CDR3 has 14 residues. This chain's CDR3 is CASSLETGIGTQYF. In DNA form, the CDR3 reads TGCGCCAGCAGCTTGGAAACGGGAATCGGTACGCAGTATTTT.

This clonotype was seen at least ten times. V usage is TRBV30 and J usage is TRBJ1-3; D not certain. This CDR3 comprises 12 residues. The V gene's germline CDR1 is GTSNPN and CDR2 SVGIG (reference sequence). Trimming shortened V by 3 bases and J by 0 bases, and 3 bases separated the two germline ends. The CDR3 spells CAWSPSGNTIYF. The CDR3 DNA is TGTGCCTGGAGCCCCTCTGGAAACACCATATATTTT.

Ten or more counts support this clonotype. V usage is TRBV6-2 or TRBV6-3 and J usage is TRBJ1-1, with D perhaps matching TRBD1 (6 bases). The CDR3 covers 16 residues. The V and J ends lost 2 bases and 0 bases respectively, with 13 bases between them. From germline, CDR1 is MNHEY and CDR2 SVGEGT. Here the CDR3 DNA reads TGTGCCAGCAGTTACGGGGACATCCTTATGAACACTGAAGCTTTCTTT. It yields the protein CASSYGDILMNTEAFF.

The chain combines TRBV24-1 with TRBJ2-5, with 7 nucleotides matching TRBD1. There are 16 residues in the CDR3. Losses at the gene ends were 4 bases for V and 2 bases for J; bases not matched to a gene: 9. Germline values: CDR1 KGHDR, CDR2 SFDVKD. This chain's CDR3 is CATSDPDGTVQETQYF. DNA of the CDR3: TGTGCCACCAGTGACCCTGACGGGACAGTACAAGAGACCCAGTACTTC.

This clonotype appeared many times. The V call is TRBV28, the J call TRBJ2-7, with D possibly matching TRBD1 (8 bases). Germline-derived CDR1 and CDR2 are MDHEN and SYDVKM. V was cut by 3 bases and J by 7 bases, with 13 bases left in between. The CDR3 contains 13 residues. The CDR3 spells CASSFTGGGEQYF. DNA of the CDR3: TGTGCCAGCAGTTTTACAGGGGGGGGGGAGCAGTACTTC.

To note about this clonotype: Compared with germline, one end of the junction differs, possibly owing to a read error. This chain connects TRBV5-6 to TRBJ2-3; D tentatively fits TRBD1 or TRBD2 (6 bases each). This CDR3 is built from 15 residues. Germline V gene sequence: CDR1 SGHDT, CDR2 YYEEEE. DNA of the CDR3: TGTGTCAGCAGCTCAAAGAGGGGGGTTACAGATACGCAGTATTTT. Amino acids: CVSSSKRGVTDTQYF.

The chain carries TRBV19 and TRBJ1-1; tentatively, D is TRBD1 (5 bases). The CDR3 is made up of 14 amino acids. From germline, CDR1 is LNHDA and CDR2 SQIVND (reference sequence). The germline V and J ends were trimmed by 11 bases and 1 base, with 17 bases remaining between them. The CDR3 protein is CAGGPFTGNTEAFF. As DNA, the CDR3 is TGTGCCGGTGGTCCCTTCACAGGGAACACTGAAGCTTTCTTT.